Sequencing of this T cell receptor (beta chain) was carried out in a study of lymphopenia after photon versus proton radiotherapy. Study-wide results and limits: Post-nadir diversity loss with photons came from oligoclonal expansion, particularly CD8+ Temra cells. A bigger post-nadir fall in TCR diversity correlated inversely with survival time in deceased patients.

Using immunoSEQ multiplex PCR, the repertoire was profiled, and TCRdb retains in-frame clones only, with some absent. There are about 19,000 clones in the sample; about nine tenths occur only once, and around 6.1% lies in the top ten. Concerning this clone itself: Its antigen is unidentified.

The sequencing here drew on peripheral blood, taken from a patient treated with photon-based radiotherapy. The clonotype originates from a man aged 60 to 69 with pancreatic cancer.

This chain's CDR3 is CASSYSRGGYTF. CDR3 nucleotides: TGTGCCAGCAGTTACAGCCGCGGAGGCTACACCTTC. The V gene is TRBV6-5, the J gene TRBJ1-2; D not resolved. CDR1 is MNHEY and CDR2 is SVGAGI in the germline V gene. V was cut by 2 bases and J by 8 bases, with 9 bases left in between. This CDR3 comprises 12 residues.